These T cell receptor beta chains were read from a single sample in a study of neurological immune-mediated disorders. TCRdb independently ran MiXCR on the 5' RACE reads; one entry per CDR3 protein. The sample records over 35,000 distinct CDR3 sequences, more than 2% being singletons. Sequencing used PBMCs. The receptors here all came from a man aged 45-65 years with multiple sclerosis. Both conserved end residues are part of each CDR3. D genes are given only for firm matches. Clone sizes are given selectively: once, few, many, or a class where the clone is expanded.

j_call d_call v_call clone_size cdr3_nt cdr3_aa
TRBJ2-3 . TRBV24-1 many TGTGCCACCAGTCCCTGGGCGGTTGCGGGCACAGATACGCAGTATTTT CATSPWAVAGTDTQYF
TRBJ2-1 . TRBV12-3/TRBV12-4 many TGTGCCACCAGCCCGAAGACAGTATACAATGAGCAGTTCTTC CATSPKTVYNEQFF
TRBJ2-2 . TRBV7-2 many TGTGCCAGCAGCTCAACACGGACCGGGGAGCTGTTTTTT CASSSTRTGELFF
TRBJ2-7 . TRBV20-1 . TGCAGTGCTAGAGATCTACAAGAGCAGTACTTC CSARDLQEQYF
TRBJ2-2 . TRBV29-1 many TGCAGCGTTGAAGTTAAGGGGAATCTGTTTTTT CSVEVKGNLFF
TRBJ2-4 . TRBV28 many TGTGCCAGCAGTTTATCCTCAGGATATCAAAACATTCAGTACTTC CASSLSSGYQNIQYF
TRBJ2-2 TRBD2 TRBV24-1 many TGTGCCACCAGTGATGCTAGCGGGGGGGCCTCGGACACCGGGGAGCTGTTTTTT CATSDASGGASDTGELFF
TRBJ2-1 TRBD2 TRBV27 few TGTGCCAGCATTTTACTAGCGGGGGGATACAATGAGCAGTTCTTC CASILLAGGYNEQFF
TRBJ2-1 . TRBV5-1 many TGCGCCAGCACCTCAGCCGGGACGGATTACAATGAGCAGTTCTTC CASTSAGTDYNEQFF
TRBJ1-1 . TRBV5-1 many TGCGCCAGCACACGGATACCTAACACTGAAGCTTTCTTT CASTRIPNTEAFF
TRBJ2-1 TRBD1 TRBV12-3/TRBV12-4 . TGTGCCAGCACCCTCTGGGGGACAGGGGTGAATGAGCAGTTCTTC CASTLWGTGVNEQFF
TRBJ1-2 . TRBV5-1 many TGCGCCAGCAGCTATGGGGTCTACAGGTCCTCTAACTATGGCTACACCTTC CASSYGVYRSSNYGYTF
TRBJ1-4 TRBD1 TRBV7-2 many TGTGCCAGCAGCACAACAGGGGGGCCGGGTGAAAAACTGTTTTTT CASSTTGGPGEKLFF